The entry that follows covers one T cell receptor beta chain sequence. Its target is unknown. The data stem from a study of brain metastases from non-small cell lung cancer. Study results and limitations: Compared with their matched primary tumors, approximately 60% of brain metastases showed expanded T-cell clones.

The V gene's germline CDR1 is MNHNS and CDR2 SASEGT. The CDR3 sequence is 16 residues long. V was shortened by 2 bases and J by 5 bases, with 18 bases between the two germline ends. The data were produced by immunoSEQ multiplex PCR, yet TCRdb's version contains in-frame clones alone and is incomplete. The profile shows around 2,700 clones, 70% to 85% of them singletons. The rearrangement uses TRBV6-1 and TRBJ2-5; perhaps TRBD2 as D (5 bases). The source is a donor older than 35 with non-small cell lung cancer. The specimen sequenced was primary lung tumor tissue. The CDR3 nucleotides read TGTGCCAGCAGTGAAACGGTTTCGAGGAGGATCGAGACCCAGTACTTC. It yields the protein CASSETVSRRIETQYF.